This TCR beta chain was documented in a study of CD8+ T cells in alopecia areata. Study-level results: Lesional scalp exceeded normal scalp in clonality, especially in alopecia totalis/universalis.

From germline, CDR1 is SGHRS and CDR2 YFSETQ. J gave up 2 bases and V 1 base, and 8 bases lay outside the gene matches. The CDR3 spans 18 residues. After isolation, RNA underwent reverse transcription to generate cDNA as the sequencing template. Method: immunoSEQ multiplex PCR; TCRdb's copy keeps in-frame clones and lacks some. The sample holds about 23,000 clones; around half are singletons and the top ten take under 35%. Comments on this clone: Its specificity is not known.

Sequencing input: NKG2D-high CD8+ T cells sorted from blood. The source of this sequence is a human donor with alopecia areata. The V gene is TRBV5-1, the J gene TRBJ2-1; 11 bases are shared with TRBD2. This CDR3 reads CASSLKLAGAGTYNEQFF. The CDR3 DNA sequence: TGCGCCAGCAGCTTGAAACTAGCGGGAGCGGGGACCTACAATGAGCAGTTCTTC.